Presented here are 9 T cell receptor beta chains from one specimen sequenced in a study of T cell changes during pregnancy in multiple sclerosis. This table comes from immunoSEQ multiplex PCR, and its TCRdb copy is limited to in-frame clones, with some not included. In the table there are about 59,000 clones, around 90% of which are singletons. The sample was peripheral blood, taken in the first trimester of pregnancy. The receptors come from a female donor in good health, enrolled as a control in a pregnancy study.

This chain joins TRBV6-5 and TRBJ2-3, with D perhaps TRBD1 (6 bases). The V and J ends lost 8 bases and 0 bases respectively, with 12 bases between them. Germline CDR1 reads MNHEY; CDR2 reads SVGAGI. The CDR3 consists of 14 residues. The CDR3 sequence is CASGPGHSTDTQYF. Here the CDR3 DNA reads TGTGCCAGCGGCCCGGGACACAGCACAGATACGCAGTATTTT.

CDR3 sequence reads: CASSLNPATYNEQFF. The CDR3 DNA sequence: TGTGCCAGCAGTTTAAACCCCGCGACCTACAATGAGCAGTTCTTC. The chain combines TRBV27 with TRBJ2-1; D is ambiguous. Per germline, CDR1 MNHEY and CDR2 SMNVEV (reference sequence). This CDR3 contains 15 residues. V was pared by 2 bases and J by 2 bases, with 10 bases between.

DNA of the CDR3: TGTGCCAGCAGCCAAGACAACTCCTATGGCTACACCTTC. Its protein is CASSQDNSYGYTF. J is TRBJ1-2 and V is TRBV4-2; D is uncertain. This CDR3 comprises 13 residues. The germline gives CDR1 LGHNA, CDR2 YNFKEQ. The V and J ends lost 0 bases and 4 bases respectively, with 6 bases between them.

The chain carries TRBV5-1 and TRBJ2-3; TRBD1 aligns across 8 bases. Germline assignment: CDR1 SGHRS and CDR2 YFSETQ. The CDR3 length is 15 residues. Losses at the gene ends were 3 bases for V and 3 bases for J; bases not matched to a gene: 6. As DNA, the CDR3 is TGCGCCAGCAGCTCGGACAGGGACCTTACAGATACGCAGTATTTT. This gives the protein CASSSDRDLTDTQYF.

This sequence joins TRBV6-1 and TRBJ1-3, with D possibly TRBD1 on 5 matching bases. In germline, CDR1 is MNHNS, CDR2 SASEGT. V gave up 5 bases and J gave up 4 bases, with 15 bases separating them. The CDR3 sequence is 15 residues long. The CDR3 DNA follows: TGTGCCAGCAGTTCCCAGGGTGGGATCGGAAACACCATATATTTT. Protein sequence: CASSSQGGIGNTIYF.

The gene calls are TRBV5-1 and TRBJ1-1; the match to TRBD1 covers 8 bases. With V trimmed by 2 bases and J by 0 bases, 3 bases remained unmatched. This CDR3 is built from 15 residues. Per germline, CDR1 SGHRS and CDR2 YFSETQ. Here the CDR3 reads CASSFGQGMNTEAFF. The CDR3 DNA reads TGCGCCAGCAGCTTCGGACAGGGAATGAACACTGAAGCTTTCTTT.

The CDR3 spells CASSRGQNYGYTF. CDR3 sequence (DNA): TGTGCCAGCAGTAGGGGACAGAACTATGGCTACACCTTC. V and J are TRBV28 and TRBJ1-2; 7 positions agree with TRBD1. The CDR3 spans 13 residues. Trimming took 5 bases from V and 2 from J; bases not matched to a gene: 2. Germline V gene data show CDR1 as MDHEN and CDR2 as SYDVKM.

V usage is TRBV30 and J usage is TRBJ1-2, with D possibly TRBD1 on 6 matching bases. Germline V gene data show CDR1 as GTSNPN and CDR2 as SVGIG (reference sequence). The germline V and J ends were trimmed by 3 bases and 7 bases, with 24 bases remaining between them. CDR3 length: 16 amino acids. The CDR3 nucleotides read TGTGCCTGGAGATCGACTCTAGGGGCAGGGGAGCCTGGCTACACCTTC. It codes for CAWRSTLGAGEPGYTF.

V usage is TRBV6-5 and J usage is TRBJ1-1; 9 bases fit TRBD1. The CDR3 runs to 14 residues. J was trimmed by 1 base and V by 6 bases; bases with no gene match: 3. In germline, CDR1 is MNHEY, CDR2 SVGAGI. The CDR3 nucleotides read TGTGCCAGCAGCATGGGACAGGGGAACACTGAAGCTTTCTTT. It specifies CASSMGQGNTEAFF.